A single sample gave rise to the 22 T cell receptor beta chains below, sequenced in a study of T cell responses to AZD1222 COVID-19 vaccine. Sequencing was performed with immunoSEQ multiplex PCR; in TCRdb, only in-frame clones are kept and a portion is missing. The sample holds 110,000 to 150,000 clones, around 90% seen once. The sequenced sample was peripheral blood, obtained on day 0 of AZD1222 vaccination. The receptor source for this set is an adult in good health.

J is TRBJ1-3 and V is TRBV7-2, with D possibly TRBD1 on 5 matching bases. Germline CDR1 SGHTA, CDR2 FQGNSA. The CDR3 covers 18 residues. Trimming took off 4 bases at V and 1 base at J, with 20 bases between the two ends. CDR3 sequence (DNA): TGTGCCAGCAGCTACCGGGGTAGGGGCATAATATCTGGAAACACCATATATTTT. It is translated as CASSYRGRGIISGNTIYF.

The V gene is TRBV30, the J gene TRBJ1-2; maybe TRBD1 (5 bases). Trimming shortened V by 5 bases and J by 4 bases, and 17 bases separated the two germline ends. The CDR3 spans 14 residues. Germline CDR1 reads GTSNPN; CDR2 reads SVGIG (reference sequence). The CDR3 sequence: CAWGVGGWGYGYTF. The CDR3 coding sequence is TGTGCCTGGGGGGTCGGGGGATGGGGCTATGGCTACACCTTC.

The chain employs TRBV7-9 and TRBJ1-1, with a weak D call TRBD1 (6 bases). The ends were cut back, 1 base at V and 1 base at J, with 7 bases in the middle. The CDR3 is made up of 14 amino acids. Germline CDR1 is SEHNR and CDR2 is FQNEAQ (reference sequence). The DNA of the CDR3 is TGTGCCAGCAGCTTAGTACAGGGGAACACTGAAGCTTTCTTT. It encodes CASSLVQGNTEAFF.

The chain recombines TRBV2 with TRBJ1-2; D is unclear. Germline CDR1 reads SNHLY; CDR2 reads FYNNEI. V shed 7 bases and J shed 3 bases, with 15 bases lying between them. The CDR3 sequence is 14 residues long. CDR3 in amino acids: CASILPEGDYGYTF. CDR3 DNA sequence: TGTGCCAGCATCCTACCCGAGGGAGACTATGGCTACACCTTC.

The V and J genes are TRBV28 and TRBJ2-3; 7 nucleotides match TRBD1. Germline V gene data show CDR1 as MDHEN and CDR2 as SYDVKM. The CDR3 has 17 residues. V dropped 7 bases and J dropped 0; count of bases not matched to a gene: 13. In DNA form, the CDR3 reads TGTGCCAGCACCACTGTCCGGGACAGAACTAGCACAGATACGCAGTATTTT. Translating gives CASTTVRDRTSTDTQYF.

The genes are TRBV4-2 and TRBJ1-4, with 12 bases lining up with TRBD1. The V gene end was trimmed by 0 bases and the J gene end by 8 bases; junction bases not matched to a gene: 10. CDR1 and CDR2 (germline): LGHNA, YNFKEQ. The CDR3 consists of 18 residues. The CDR3 protein is CASSQDGTGGSSVEKLFF. The CDR3 DNA follows: TGTGCCAGCAGCCAAGACGGGACAGGGGGCTCATCAGTGGAAAAACTGTTTTTT.

The chain carries TRBV14 and TRBJ1-2, with D unresolved. This CDR3 is 13 amino acids long. The V end was cut by 1 base, the J end by 5 bases, with 8 bases between. The germline V gene has CDR1 SGHDN and CDR2 FVKESK. The CDR3 coding sequence is TGTGCCAGCAGCCAAGGTTGGAGGTATGGCTACACCTTC. This translates into CASSQGWRYGYTF.

The CDR3 DNA is TGTGCCAGCTCACCCAGGAGAAACTACGAGCAGTACTTC. This gives the protein CASSPRRNYEQYF. The chain combines TRBV18 with TRBJ2-7; D is undetermined. V was clipped by 3 bases and J by 3 bases, with 9 bases between them. The CDR3 covers 13 residues. Germline assignment: CDR1 KGHSH and CDR2 LQKENI.

V gene TRBV7-2 combines with J gene TRBJ2-7, with D perhaps matching TRBD2 (5 bases). CDR3 size: 14 residues. Trimming cost V 1 base and J 3 bases, with 10 bases left between them. Germline V gene lookup returns CDR1 SGHTA and CDR2 FQGNSA. The CDR3 DNA reads as TGTGCCAGCAGCTTAGTCGTCACTAGCTACGAGCAGTACTTC. It is translated as CASSLVVTSYEQYF.

The rearrangement links TRBV7-2 to TRBJ2-2; 8 bases line up with TRBD2. The V segment lost 5 bases and the J segment 6 bases; nucleotides outside the gene matches: 8. The CDR3 sequence is 15 residues long. CDR1 is SGHTA and CDR2 is FQGNSA in the germline V gene. The CDR3 spells CASSLSGNVAGELFF. The CDR3 region has the DNA TGTGCCAGCAGCCTTAGCGGGAACGTGGCCGGGGAGCTGTTTTTT.

The rearrangement joins TRBV9 to TRBJ2-3; 8 bases agree with TRBD2. The junction had 15 bases not matched to a gene; V was cut back by 3 bases and J by 0 bases. CDR1 SGDLS and CDR2 YYNGEE come from the germline V gene. The CDR3 consists of 19 residues. CDR3 coding DNA: TGTGCCAGCAGCGCCGTCCCGCTTAGCGGGGTACTTAGCACAGATACGCAGTATTTT. This translates into CASSAVPLSGVLSTDTQYF.

This CDR3 is CASSDPEWTSGGVYNEQFF. In nucleotides, the CDR3 is TGCGCCAGCAGTGACCCCGAATGGACTAGCGGGGGGGTTTACAATGAGCAGTTCTTC. The chain couples TRBV10-1 to TRBJ2-1; 15 nucleotides match TRBD2. This CDR3 is built from 19 residues. V shed 3 bases and J 4 bases; nucleotides not matched to a gene: 10. Germline CDR1 WNHNN, CDR2 SYGVQD (reference sequence).

The V and J genes are TRBV6-1 and TRBJ1-4; TRBD1 matches 9 bases. The CDR3 has 17 residues. Germline-derived CDR1 and CDR2 are MNHNS and SASEGT. J was trimmed by 8 bases and V by 3 bases; bases with no gene match: 13. The CDR3 DNA reads as TGTGCCAGCAGTGAGTCCCGGGACAGGGTTATTAGCGAAAAACTGTTTTTT. The encoded protein is CASSESRDRVISEKLFF.

The V gene is TRBV5-1, the J gene TRBJ2-1; 8 nucleotides align to TRBD2. The junction had 5 bases not matched to a gene; V was cut back by 5 bases and J by 10 bases. This CDR3 is built from 12 residues. Germline V gene data show CDR1 as SGHRS and CDR2 as YFSETQ. In DNA form, the CDR3 reads TGCGCCAGCAGTTACAGCGGGGGAGAGCAGTTCTTC. It yields the protein CASSYSGGEQFF.

The gene calls are TRBV28 and TRBJ2-2, with D perhaps TRBD1 or TRBD2 (5 bases each). The CDR3 sequence is 16 residues long. V lost 1 base and J lost 4, with 13 bases in between. Germline assignment: CDR1 MDHEN and CDR2 SYDVKM. The CDR3 loop is CASSLLGTAGTGELFF. In DNA form, the CDR3 reads TGTGCCAGCAGTTTATTGGGGACGGCCGGCACCGGGGAGCTGTTTTTT. Together with reference TRBV28 and TRBJ2-2, the CDR3 gives the full variable domain: DVKVTQSSRYLVKRTGEKVFLECVQDMDHENMFWYRQDPGLGLRLIYFSYDVKMKEKGDIPEGYSVSREKKERFSLILESASTNQTSMYLCASSLLGTAGTGELFFGEGSRLTVL.

This chain joins TRBV4-2 and TRBJ1-2; D unresolved. The ends were cut back, 0 bases at V and 4 bases at J, with 15 bases in the middle. The CDR3 runs to 16 residues. Germline V lookup: CDR1 LGHNA, CDR2 YNFKEQ. In DNA, the CDR3 is TGTGCCAGCAGCCAAGATTCCCGCGGCATTGGCTATGGCTACACCTTC. Amino acids: CASSQDSRGIGYGYTF.

The chain recombines TRBV6-5 with TRBJ1-2; D is unclear. With 4 bases removed from V and 1 base from J, the gap between germline ends came to 16 bases. Germline CDR1 is MNHEY and CDR2 is SVGAGI. The CDR3 runs 16 residues. CDR3 amino acids: CASSSLGGEINYGYTF. CDR3 DNA sequence: TGTGCCAGCAGTTCCCTTGGCGGGGAAATTAACTATGGCTACACCTTC.

This rearrangement joins TRBV27 to TRBJ1-2, with 10 bases fitting TRBD1. The CDR3 consists of 13 residues. The J segment lost 6 bases and the V segment lost 5 bases, leaving 3 bases of the junction unmatched. CDR1 and CDR2 from the germline V gene are MNHEY and SMNVEV (reference sequence). Here the CDR3 reads CASSIGTGDGYTF. CDR3 bases: TGTGCCAGCAGTATAGGGACAGGGGATGGCTACACCTTC.

The chain is built from TRBV7-2 and TRBJ2-2; 9 bases map to TRBD1. The V segment lost 7 bases and the J segment 6 bases; nucleotides outside the gene matches: 6. Germline V gene data show CDR1 as SGHTA and CDR2 as FQGNSA. This CDR3 spans 14 amino acids. CDR3 loop: CASTWDREPGELFF. The CDR3 bases are TGTGCCAGCACCTGGGACAGGGAGCCCGGGGAGCTGTTTTTT.

This chain links TRBV20-1 with TRBJ1-2; no reliable D call. Germline loops: CDR1 DFQATT, CDR2 SNEGSKA (reference sequence). V lost 6 bases to trimming and J lost 4 bases, with 9 bases between them. The CDR3 spans 11 residues. CDR3 nucleotide sequence: TGCAGTGCCGATCGAGGCTATGGCTACACCTTC. This encodes CSADRGYGYTF.

This chain uses TRBV5-1 with TRBJ1-4; 9 bases map to TRBD1. V gave up 4 bases and J gave up 7 bases; unmatched junction bases: 5. Germline assignment: CDR1 SGHRS and CDR2 YFSETQ. The CDR3 runs 14 residues. This CDR3 reads CASSPGQGGEKLFF. The DNA for the CDR3 is TGCGCCAGCAGCCCGGGACAGGGCGGTGAAAAACTGTTTTTT.

CDR3 protein: CASSVSGGLYNEQFF. For the CDR3, the DNA is TGTGCCAGCAGCGTTTCGGGGGGGCTGTACAATGAGCAGTTCTTC. The J gene is TRBJ2-1, the V gene TRBV9, with 8 nucleotides matching TRBD2. The CDR3 contains 15 residues. Trimming removed 2 bases from V and 4 bases from J; junction bases left unmatched: 5. From germline, CDR1 is SGDLS and CDR2 YYNGEE.